Below are 11 T cell receptor beta chains sequenced from a single sample in a study of CD8 T cells in ankylosing spondylitis. MiXCR was run by TCRdb on the 5' RACE reads, yielding one entry per CDR3 protein. The table lists approximately 340,000 distinct CDR3 sequences, about 14% of them singletons. Sequencing input: blood, either unsorted or a sorted T cell fraction (not recorded which). These receptors came from a male donor with ankylosing spondylitis or in good health (not recorded which).

The DNA for the CDR3 is TGTGCCATCAGTGAAGGACAGCCCACCTACAATGAGCAGTTCTTC. This gives the protein CAISEGQPTYNEQFF. The chain recombines TRBV10-3 with TRBJ2-1; tentative D call: TRBD1 (6 bases). The CDR3 is 15 residues long. Germline CDR1 and CDR2: ENHRY and SYGVKD. V lost 3 bases and J 2 bases, leaving 11 bases between the germline ends.

This sequence joins TRBV3-1 and TRBJ2-5; no clear D gene. CDR1 is LGHDT, CDR2 YNNKEL, per germline (reference sequence). V dropped 4 bases and J dropped 5 bases, with 14 bases sitting between them. The CDR3 has 14 amino acids. The DNA of the CDR3 is TGTGCCAGCAGCCGCCCACGCGGAAGGGAGACCCAGTACTTC. This encodes CASSRPRGRETQYF.

This clonotype has just a few counts. The chain employs TRBV5-1 and TRBJ2-7, with D possibly matching TRBD2 (6 bases). The germline V gene encodes CDR1 SGHRS and CDR2 YFSETQ. Trimming removed 1 base from V and 2 bases from J, with 7 bases in between. The CDR3 loop spans 13 amino acids. CDR3 protein: CASSLPGAYEQYF. The DNA for the CDR3 is TGCGCCAGCAGCTTGCCGGGGGCCTACGAGCAGTACTTC.

J is TRBJ2-5 and V is TRBV20-1; 9 nucleotides align to TRBD1. The CDR3 is 17 amino acids. V shed 1 base and J 3 bases; nucleotides not matched to a gene: 12. Germline V gene lookup returns CDR1 DFQATT and CDR2 SNEGSKA (reference sequence). The CDR3: CSARVTMGTGLEETQYF. The CDR3 DNA is TGCAGTGCTAGAGTCACCATGGGGACAGGGTTAGAAGAGACCCAGTACTTC.

This rearrangement joins TRBV7-6 to TRBJ2-3; 8 nucleotides agree with TRBD1. CDR1 is SGHVS, CDR2 FNYEAQ, per germline. The length of the CDR3 is 15 residues. Trimming at V came to 5 bases and at J to 4 bases, leaving 8 bases not matched to a gene. CDR3 region: CASSVRQGYADTQYF. In nucleotides, the CDR3 is TGTGCCAGCAGCGTTCGACAGGGGTACGCAGATACGCAGTATTTT.

The chain has TRBV6-1 and TRBJ2-3; D not resolved. This CDR3 comprises 11 residues. V lost 10 bases and J 2 bases, leaving 7 bases between the germline ends. CDR1 MNHNS and CDR2 SASEGT come from the germline V gene. The CDR3 reads CATAVTDTQYF. The CDR3 DNA follows: TGTGCCACGGCGGTCACAGATACGCAGTATTTT.

V usage is TRBV27 and J usage is TRBJ2-1, with D uncertain. Trimming took 6 bases from V and 0 from J, leaving 15 bases between them. CDR3 size: 16 residues. Germline CDR1 MNHEY, CDR2 SMNVEV (reference sequence). CDR3 sequence reads: CASSPSKIPSYNEQFF. Written as DNA, the CDR3 is TGTGCCAGCAGCCCCTCTAAGATCCCCTCCTACAATGAGCAGTTCTTC.

This clonotype appeared a few times. The rearrangement links TRBV7-2 to TRBJ2-1; no definite D call. Deletions cut 1 base from V and 6 bases from J, with 16 bases between. This CDR3 spans 16 amino acids. The germline V gene has CDR1 SGHTA and CDR2 FQGNSA. DNA for the CDR3: TGTGCCAGCAGCTTAGAATCTGCTAGGCCCCCCAATGAGCAGTTCTTC. Translated, it gives CASSLESARPPNEQFF.

This rearrangement joins TRBV6-1 to TRBJ2-2; 8 bases align to TRBD2. Germline V gene data show CDR1 as MNHNS and CDR2 as SASEGT. The CDR3 covers 16 residues. Trimming at V came to 4 bases and at J to 5 bases, leaving 9 bases not matched to a gene. As DNA, the CDR3 is TGTGCCAGCAGTGTAAGAAGCGGGAGAAGGACCGGGGAGCTGTTTTTT. This gives the protein CASSVRSGRRTGELFF.

This clonotype showed up just a few times. The rearrangement uses TRBV5-1 and TRBJ2-3; 9 nucleotides align to TRBD2. The V gene's germline CDR1 is SGHRS and CDR2 YFSETQ. The CDR3 is 19 residues long. Trimming took 0 bases from V and 4 from J; bases not matched to a gene: 15. This CDR3 is CASSLALSSGAMGADTQYF. The CDR3 nucleotides read TGCGCCAGCAGCTTGGCCTTGTCTAGCGGGGCGATGGGGGCAGATACGCAGTATTTT.

This rearrangement joins TRBV7-9 to TRBJ1-1; D uncertain. CDR3 length: 13 residues. Trimming pared 3 bases from V and 4 bases from J, leaving 9 bases between. The germline CDR1 and CDR2 sequences are SEHNR and FQNEAQ (reference sequence). The CDR3 sequence is CASSLEVLTEAFF. The CDR3 DNA reads as TGTGCCAGCAGCTTGGAGGTTCTCACTGAAGCTTTCTTT.